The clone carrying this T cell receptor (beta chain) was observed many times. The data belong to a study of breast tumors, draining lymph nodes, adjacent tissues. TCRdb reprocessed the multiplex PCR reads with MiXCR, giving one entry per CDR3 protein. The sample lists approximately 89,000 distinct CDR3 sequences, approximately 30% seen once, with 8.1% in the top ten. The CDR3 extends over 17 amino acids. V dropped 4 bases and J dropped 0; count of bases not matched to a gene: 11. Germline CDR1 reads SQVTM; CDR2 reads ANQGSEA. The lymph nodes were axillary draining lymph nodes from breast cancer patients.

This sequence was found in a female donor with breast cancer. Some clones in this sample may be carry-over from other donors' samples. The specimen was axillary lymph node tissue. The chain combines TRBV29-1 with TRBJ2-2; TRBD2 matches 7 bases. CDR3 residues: CSVAIRGVWTNTGELFF. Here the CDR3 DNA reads TGCAGCGTTGCCATCCGGGGGGTTTGGACGAACACCGGGGAGCTGTTTTTT.